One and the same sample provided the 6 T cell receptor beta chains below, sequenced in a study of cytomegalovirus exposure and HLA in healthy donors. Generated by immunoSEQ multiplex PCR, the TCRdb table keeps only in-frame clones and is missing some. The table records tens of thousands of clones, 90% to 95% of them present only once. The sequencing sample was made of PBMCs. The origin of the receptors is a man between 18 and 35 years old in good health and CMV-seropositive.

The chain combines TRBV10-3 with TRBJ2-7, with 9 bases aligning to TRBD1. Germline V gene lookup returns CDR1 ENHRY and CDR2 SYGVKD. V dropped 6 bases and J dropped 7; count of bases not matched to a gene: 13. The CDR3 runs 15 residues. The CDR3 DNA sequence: TGTGCCATCAGCGGCCTAGGACAGGGGTTGGGAGAGCAGTACTTC. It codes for CAISGLGQGLGEQYF.

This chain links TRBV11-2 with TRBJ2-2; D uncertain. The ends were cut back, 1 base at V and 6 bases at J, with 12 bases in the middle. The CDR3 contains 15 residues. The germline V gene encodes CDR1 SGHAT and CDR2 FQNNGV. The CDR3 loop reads CASSLGPYRAGELFF. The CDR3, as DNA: TGTGCCAGCAGCTTAGGACCTTACCGGGCCGGGGAGCTGTTTTTT.

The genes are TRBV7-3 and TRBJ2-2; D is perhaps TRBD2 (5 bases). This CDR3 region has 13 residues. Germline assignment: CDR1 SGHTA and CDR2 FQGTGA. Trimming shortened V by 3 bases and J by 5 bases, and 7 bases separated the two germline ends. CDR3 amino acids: CASSFEGTGELFF. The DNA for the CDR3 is TGTGCCAGCAGCTTTGAGGGTACCGGGGAGCTGTTTTTT.

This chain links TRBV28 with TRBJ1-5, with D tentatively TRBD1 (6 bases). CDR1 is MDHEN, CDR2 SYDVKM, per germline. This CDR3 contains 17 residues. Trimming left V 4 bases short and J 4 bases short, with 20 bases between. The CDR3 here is CASSSEGGDKTNQPQHF. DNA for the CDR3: TGTGCCAGCAGTTCCGAGGGGGGGGACAAGACAAATCAGCCCCAGCATTTT.

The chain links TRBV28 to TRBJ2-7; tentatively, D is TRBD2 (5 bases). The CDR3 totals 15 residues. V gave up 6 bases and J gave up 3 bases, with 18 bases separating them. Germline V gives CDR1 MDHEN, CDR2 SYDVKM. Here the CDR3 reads CASRSHGEGLYEQYF. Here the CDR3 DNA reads TGTGCCAGCAGGTCCCACGGGGAAGGACTCTACGAGCAGTACTTC.

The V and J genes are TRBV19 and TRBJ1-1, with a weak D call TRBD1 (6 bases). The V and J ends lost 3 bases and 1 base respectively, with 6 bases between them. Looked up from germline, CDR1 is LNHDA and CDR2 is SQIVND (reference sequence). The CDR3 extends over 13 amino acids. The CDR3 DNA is TGTGCCAGTAGTATGGACAGGAACACTGAAGCTTTCTTT. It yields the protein CASSMDRNTEAFF.